This entry concerns a single T cell receptor beta chain. The CDR3 runs to 16 residues. The V gene end was trimmed by 6 bases and the J gene end by 1 base; junction bases not matched to a gene: 8. Looked up from germline, CDR1 is SGHAT and CDR2 is FQNNGV. The entry originates in a study of blood T cell repertoires in COVID-19. Study background: T cells, B-cell-depleted T cells, or PBMCs provided the cDNA or gDNA that served as material.

In the authors' methods: Amplifying reference gene primers gave estimates of nucleated cell counts. Profiled with immunoSEQ multiplex PCR; TCRdb holds only in-frame clones, not every one. The DNA was the basis for D and trimming; V, J and clone size are from that table. The table has over 200,000 clones, about 89% seen once. The TCR was taken from a man between 35 and 55 years old who had recovered from COVID-19. Sequences were obtained from PBMCs or T cells enriched from blood (not recorded which). The chain joins TRBV11-2 to TRBJ2-7; 11 bases are shared with TRBD2. In nucleotides, the CDR3 is TGTGCCAGCAGTTTAATCCTAGCGGGAGGTTCCTACGAGCAGTACTTC. Protein product: CASSLILAGGSYEQYF.